This TCR beta chain is from a study of blood T cell repertoires in COVID-19. V lost 7 bases to trimming and J lost 6 bases; unmatched junction nucleotides: 8. This CDR3 region has 14 residues. From germline, CDR1 is SNHLY and CDR2 FYNNEI. Two consecutive negative NP/OP PCR tests, clearance, or resolved symptoms defined Cohort 3 recovery. Data came from immunoSEQ multiplex PCR; TCRdb stores just in-frame clones and leaves some out. The sample contains 350,000 or so clones, less than 90% of which appear only once. V is TRBV2 and J is TRBJ2-1; 8 positions agree with TRBD1. Specimen: PBMCs or T cells enriched from blood (not recorded which). The receptor was derived from a woman aged 25-40 years who had recovered from COVID-19. Here the CDR3 reads CASTEDRGGNEQFF. DNA of the CDR3: TGTGCCAGCACCGAAGACAGGGGTGGCAATGAGCAGTTCTTC.